A selection of T cell receptor beta chains follows, all from one sample in a study of blood T cell repertoires in COVID-19. TCRdb keeps only in-frame clones here, not all; method: immunoSEQ multiplex PCR. Here the sample spans 200,000 to 250,000 clones, approximately 90% being singletons. The sample consisted of peripheral blood. These receptors were obtained from a man aged 25-40 years with COVID-19, enrolled during active disease. CDR3s include the opening cysteine and the closing phenylalanine or tryptophan. The order of the fields is D gene, J gene, V gene, clone size, CDR3 DNA, CDR3 protein. The D gene is left open where the match is weak. Not every row has a clone size; where given, it reads once, few, many or a size class.

D gene: NA; J gene: TRBJ1-1; V gene: TRBV29-1; clone size: NA; CDR3 DNA: TGCAGCGTTGCTCAGGGCCGGAGCACTGAAGCTTTCTTT; CDR3 protein: CSVAQGRSTEAFF
D gene: NA; J gene: TRBJ2-1; V gene: TRBV5-5; clone size: NA; CDR3 DNA: TGTGCCAGCAGCTCGGACCGTGGGGGCCCCTACAATGAGCAGTTCTTC; CDR3 protein: CASSSDRGGPYNEQFF
D gene: NA; J gene: TRBJ1-5; V gene: TRBV15; clone size: NA; CDR3 DNA: TGTGCCACCAGCAGGGCAGGGGCCGGTCAGCCCCAGCATTTT; CDR3 protein: CATSRAGAGQPQHF
D gene: TRBD1; J gene: TRBJ2-6; V gene: TRBV7-9; clone size: NA; CDR3 DNA: TGTGCCAGCAGCTTCCAGGGGGCACGGTCGGGAGGGGCCAACGTCCTGACTTTC; CDR3 protein: CASSFQGARSGGANVLTF
D gene: NA; J gene: TRBJ1-3; V gene: TRBV3-1/TRBV3-2; clone size: few; CDR3 DNA: TGTGCCAGCACCATTCAAAGCCTCTCTGGAAACACCATATATTTT; CDR3 protein: CASTIQSLSGNTIYF
D gene: TRBD2; J gene: TRBJ2-1; V gene: TRBV2; clone size: NA; CDR3 DNA: TGTGCCAGCAACCCCCAGGGGCTAGCGGGATACAATGAGCAGTTCTTC; CDR3 protein: CASNPQGLAGYNEQFF
D gene: NA; J gene: TRBJ1-5; V gene: TRBV12-5; clone size: NA; CDR3 DNA: TGTGCTAGTGGTTTGGTTTTAACAGACGATAGCAATCAGCCCCAGCATTTT; CDR3 protein: CASGLVLTDDSNQPQHF
D gene: TRBD1; J gene: TRBJ1-1; V gene: TRBV7-2; clone size: NA; CDR3 DNA: TGTGCCAGCAGCCGTCGACAGGGAGACACTGAAGCTTTCTTT; CDR3 protein: CASSRRQGDTEAFF
D gene: NA; J gene: TRBJ2-7; V gene: TRBV4-1; clone size: NA; CDR3 DNA: TGCGCCAGCAGCCAAGATGGGGGGGTTCAGGGGTACGAGCAGTACTTC; CDR3 protein: CASSQDGGVQGYEQYF
D gene: TRBD2; J gene: TRBJ2-1; V gene: TRBV2; clone size: NA; CDR3 DNA: TGTGCCAGCCACGACGGGGGGATTTTCGGGGAGCAGTTCTTC; CDR3 protein: CASHDGGIFGEQFF
D gene: NA; J gene: TRBJ2-6; V gene: TRBV5-1; clone size: few; CDR3 DNA: TGCGCCAGCAGAAATCAGGCTGGGGCCAACGTCCTGACTTTC; CDR3 protein: CASRNQAGANVLTF
D gene: TRBD1; J gene: TRBJ2-1; V gene: TRBV27; clone size: NA; CDR3 DNA: TGTGCCAGCAGTTTATTTGGGACAGGGGGCGCCCGCTTTCGCAATGAGCAGTTCTTC; CDR3 protein: CASSLFGTGGARFRNEQFF
D gene: NA; J gene: TRBJ2-7; V gene: TRBV4-3; clone size: NA; CDR3 DNA: TGCGCCAGCAGCCAAGAGAGGAGACTCTACGAGCAGTACTTC; CDR3 protein: CASSQERRLYEQYF
D gene: NA; J gene: TRBJ2-1; V gene: TRBV24-1; clone size: NA; CDR3 DNA: TGTGCCACCAGTGATTTGTGGAGCTACAATGAGCAGTTCTTC; CDR3 protein: CATSDLWSYNEQFF
D gene: NA; J gene: TRBJ1-2; V gene: TRBV15; clone size: NA; CDR3 DNA: TGTGCCACCAGCGCGGGCAGGAACTATGGCTACACCTTC; CDR3 protein: CATSAGRNYGYTF
D gene: TRBD1; J gene: TRBJ1-2; V gene: TRBV4-2; clone size: NA; CDR3 DNA: TGTGCCAGCAGCCAGGGCGGGACAGGGGGCGGCTACACCTTC; CDR3 protein: CASSQGGTGGGYTF
D gene: TRBD1; J gene: TRBJ1-3; V gene: TRBV6-2/TRBV6-3; clone size: NA; CDR3 DNA: TGTGCCAGCAGTTCCGGGGACAGCTCTGGAAACACCATATATTTT; CDR3 protein: CASSSGDSSGNTIYF
D gene: NA; J gene: TRBJ1-6; V gene: TRBV6-6; clone size: once; CDR3 DNA: TGTGCCAGCAGTCTCTTGGTACAGGCGTCCTTCACTTTAAGAAATTCACCCCTCCACTTT; CDR3 protein: CASSLLVQASFTLRNSPLHF
D gene: NA; J gene: TRBJ2-3; V gene: TRBV29-1; clone size: NA; CDR3 DNA: TGCAGCGTTGAAGGCCCAGGCACAGATACGCAGTATTTT; CDR3 protein: CSVEGPGTDTQYF
D gene: TRBD2; J gene: TRBJ2-1; V gene: TRBV5-4; clone size: NA; CDR3 DNA: TGTGCCAGCAGCGCGGGACTAGCGGGAGTAATAGGCTACAATGAGCAGTTCTTC; CDR3 protein: CASSAGLAGVIGYNEQFF
D gene: TRBD1; J gene: TRBJ1-1; V gene: TRBV15; clone size: NA; CDR3 DNA: TGTGCCACCAGCAGAGCGACAGGGATGAACACTGAAGCTTTCTTT; CDR3 protein: CATSRATGMNTEAFF
D gene: TRBD1; J gene: TRBJ1-5; V gene: TRBV4-3; clone size: once; CDR3 DNA: TGCGCCAGCAGCCAAACAACAGGGGTTCAGCCCCAGCATTTT; CDR3 protein: CASSQTTGVQPQHF
D gene: NA; J gene: TRBJ2-1; V gene: TRBV18; clone size: NA; CDR3 DNA: TGTGCCAGCTCACCACCTGGCAGGGGCCTCCCTTACAATGAGCAGTTCTTC; CDR3 protein: CASSPPGRGLPYNEQFF
D gene: NA; J gene: TRBJ1-1; V gene: TRBV24-1; clone size: NA; CDR3 DNA: TGTGCCACCAGGGGCACCGAGAACACTGAAGCTTTCTTT; CDR3 protein: CATRGTENTEAFF
D gene: TRBD1; J gene: TRBJ2-7; V gene: TRBV9; clone size: once; CDR3 DNA: TGTGCCAGCAGCGCCGGGACAGGGGGAGCCGAGCAGTACTTC; CDR3 protein: CASSAGTGGAEQYF
D gene: NA; J gene: TRBJ1-4; V gene: TRBV7-2; clone size: NA; CDR3 DNA: TGTGCCAGCAGCGCCCGGGACCGGGGGTCGACTAATGAAAAACTGTTTTTT; CDR3 protein: CASSARDRGSTNEKLFF
D gene: NA; J gene: TRBJ1-1; V gene: TRBV5-5; clone size: NA; CDR3 DNA: TGTGCCAGCAGCATTAGAGAATTAAACACTGAAGCTTTCTTT; CDR3 protein: CASSIRELNTEAFF
D gene: TRBD2; J gene: TRBJ2-1; V gene: TRBV6-4; clone size: NA; CDR3 DNA: TGTGCCAGCGGAGGCGGGAGTGGCGGCGAGCAGTTCTTC; CDR3 protein: CASGGGSGGEQFF
D gene: TRBD1; J gene: TRBJ2-1; V gene: TRBV2; clone size: few; CDR3 DNA: TGTGCCAGCAGTGACAGGGGGCGGGATGAGCAGTTCTTC; CDR3 protein: CASSDRGRDEQFF
D gene: TRBD1; J gene: TRBJ2-7; V gene: TRBV11-2; clone size: NA; CDR3 DNA: TGTGCCAGCAGCCCAACGGACAGGGGAACTTACGAGCAGTACTTC; CDR3 protein: CASSPTDRGTYEQYF
D gene: NA; J gene: TRBJ2-3; V gene: TRBV7-2; clone size: NA; CDR3 DNA: TGTGCCAGCAGCCGCGTTCGGGCAGATACGCAGTATTTT; CDR3 protein: CASSRVRADTQYF
D gene: NA; J gene: TRBJ2-3; V gene: TRBV7-9; clone size: once; CDR3 DNA: TGTGCCAGCGGACACAGGGAAGGCACAGATACGCAGTATTTT; CDR3 protein: CASGHREGTDTQYF
D gene: NA; J gene: TRBJ2-7; V gene: TRBV28; clone size: NA; CDR3 DNA: TGTGCCAGCAGTTTAGAGTTCTACGAGCAGTACTTC; CDR3 protein: CASSLEFYEQYF
D gene: NA; J gene: TRBJ2-2; V gene: TRBV4-2; clone size: once; CDR3 DNA: TGTGCCAGCAGCCCGCAATTGGACATGAGTAACACCGGGGAGCTGTTTTTT; CDR3 protein: CASSPQLDMSNTGELFF
D gene: NA; J gene: TRBJ1-4; V gene: TRBV9; clone size: NA; CDR3 DNA: TGTGCCAGCAGCGTAGGACAGTCAGGTGAAAAACTGTTTTTT; CDR3 protein: CASSVGQSGEKLFF
D gene: TRBD2; J gene: TRBJ2-5; V gene: TRBV11-2; clone size: NA; CDR3 DNA: TGTGCCAGCAGCTTAGTGGGCGGGAGGGCCCAAGAGACCCAGTACTTC; CDR3 protein: CASSLVGGRAQETQYF
D gene: NA; J gene: TRBJ1-5; V gene: TRBV6-5; clone size: NA; CDR3 DNA: TGTGCCAGCAGCCTACCGAATCAGCCCCAGCATTTT; CDR3 protein: CASSLPNQPQHF
D gene: TRBD1; J gene: TRBJ1-5; V gene: TRBV4-1; clone size: once; CDR3 DNA: TGCGCCAGCAGCCAACACACAGGGGGAGGACAGCCCCAGCATTTT; CDR3 protein: CASSQHTGGGQPQHF
D gene: TRBD1; J gene: TRBJ1-5; V gene: TRBV6-2/TRBV6-3; clone size: once; CDR3 DNA: TGTGCCAGCAGCCTGGGACAGGGGTTTAATCAGCCCCAGCATTTT; CDR3 protein: CASSLGQGFNQPQHF
D gene: TRBD1; J gene: TRBJ2-1; V gene: TRBV11-2; clone size: NA; CDR3 DNA: TGTGCCAGCAGCATTCGACAGGGGGCAAGAGGCAATGAGCAGTTCTTC; CDR3 protein: CASSIRQGARGNEQFF
D gene: TRBD1; J gene: TRBJ1-1; V gene: TRBV24-1; clone size: few; CDR3 DNA: TGTGCCACCAGTGATTCTAGGACAGGCCGATACACTGAAGCTTTCTTT; CDR3 protein: CATSDSRTGRYTEAFF
D gene: NA; J gene: TRBJ2-3; V gene: TRBV7-8; clone size: NA; CDR3 DNA: TGTGCCAGCAGCAGAGGCGCGGGACAGAGAAGCACAGATACGCAGTATTTT; CDR3 protein: CASSRGAGQRSTDTQYF
D gene: NA; J gene: TRBJ1-4; V gene: TRBV20-1; clone size: NA; CDR3 DNA: TGCAGTGCTAGTCAGAAGAACGAAAAACTGTTTTTT; CDR3 protein: CSASQKNEKLFF
D gene: TRBD2; J gene: TRBJ2-7; V gene: TRBV25-1; clone size: NA; CDR3 DNA: TGTGCCAGCAGCGGGACTACCTACGAGCAGTACTTC; CDR3 protein: CASSGTTYEQYF
D gene: NA; J gene: TRBJ2-3; V gene: TRBV11-3; clone size: NA; CDR3 DNA: TGTGCCAGCAGCCACCCCGGGAGCAGGGATACGCAGTATTTT; CDR3 protein: CASSHPGSRDTQYF
D gene: NA; J gene: TRBJ2-1; V gene: TRBV20-1; clone size: NA; CDR3 DNA: TGCAGTGCTTATCTCAATGAGCAGTTCTTC; CDR3 protein: CSAYLNEQFF
D gene: NA; J gene: TRBJ2-7; V gene: TRBV7-9; clone size: NA; CDR3 DNA: TGTGCCAGCAGCTTAGCGACAGCGAACTACGAGCAGTACTTC; CDR3 protein: CASSLATANYEQYF
D gene: NA; J gene: TRBJ1-1; V gene: TRBV27; clone size: NA; CDR3 DNA: TGTGCCAGCAGTTTATACCCAGAGAACACTGAAGCTTTCTTT; CDR3 protein: CASSLYPENTEAFF
D gene: TRBD1; J gene: TRBJ1-2; V gene: TRBV5-8; clone size: NA; CDR3 DNA: TGTGCCAGCAGCTCGGGACAGGGAAATAATCATGGCTACACCTTC; CDR3 protein: CASSSGQGNNHGYTF
D gene: NA; J gene: TRBJ2-4; V gene: TRBV18; clone size: NA; CDR3 DNA: TGTGCCAGCTCCGGAGGAGGAGCCAAAAACATTCAGTACTTC; CDR3 protein: CASSGGGAKNIQYF
D gene: NA; J gene: TRBJ2-1; V gene: TRBV10-3; clone size: NA; CDR3 DNA: TGTGCCATCAGTGGGGGTGTAGGGGATGAGCAGTTCTTC; CDR3 protein: CAISGGVGDEQFF
D gene: NA; J gene: TRBJ2-7; V gene: TRBV7-2; clone size: NA; CDR3 DNA: TGTGCCAGCTATGGGGGGGGCAGCTCCTACGAGCAGTACTTC; CDR3 protein: CASYGGGSSYEQYF
D gene: NA; J gene: TRBJ2-2; V gene: TRBV6-4; clone size: few; CDR3 DNA: TGTGCCAGCAGTGAGCGGGACACCGGGGAGCTGTTTTTT; CDR3 protein: CASSERDTGELFF
D gene: TRBD1; J gene: TRBJ2-7; V gene: TRBV19; clone size: NA; CDR3 DNA: TGTGCCAGTAGTCCCCCCCCTGGACAGGGGGTGACGTACGAGCAGTACTTC; CDR3 protein: CASSPPPGQGVTYEQYF
D gene: TRBD1; J gene: TRBJ2-3; V gene: TRBV24-1; clone size: once; CDR3 DNA: TGTGCCACCTCTGGGGACAGCAAAACAGATACGCAGTATTTT; CDR3 protein: CATSGDSKTDTQYF